The clone carrying this T cell receptor beta chain was seen many times. The record originates from a study of prognosis after radiotherapy for stage I lung cancer. Whole-study context: About twelve men and more than five women, aged about 53 to 95 and with a median age of 74.5 years, made up the patients. Whereas 11 to 12 patients had adenocarcinoma, squamous cell carcinoma was the tumor in 6 or 7.

Genomic DNA provided the template from which TCR beta CDR3 was amplified by two-round multiplex PCR. During first-round PCR, primers specific to each TRBV and TRBJ gene were used. TCRdb reprocessed the multiplex PCR reads via MiXCR and lists one record per CDR3 protein. This table holds about 24,000 distinct CDR3 sequences, approximately 40% found once. CDR3 size: 14 residues. Germline lookup yields CDR1 MNHNS and CDR2 SASEGT. V lost 8 bases and J lost 0, with 11 bases in between. This rearrangement joins TRBV6-1 to TRBJ1-3; D possibly corresponds to TRBD1 (6 bases). The receptor was derived from a donor of 50 years or more with non-small cell lung cancer. Material: PBMCs, obtained before or after stereotactic body radiation therapy (not recorded which). The CDR3, as DNA: TGTGCCAGCGGACAGTCTTTCTCTGGAAACACCATATATTTT. Its protein product is CASGQSFSGNTIYF.